This TCR beta chain was identified during a study of CD8 T cells in ankylosing spondylitis. Libraries for TCR beta were made by quantitative 5'-RACE with molecular barcodes. TCRdb used MiXCR to reprocess the 5' RACE reads, holding one entry per CDR3 protein. The sample holds tens of thousands of distinct CDR3 sequences; less than 3% are singletons and the top ten take around 7.7%. At least ten counts were recorded for this clonotype. The receptor was derived from a female donor with ankylosing spondylitis or in good health (not recorded which). Sequencing input: blood, either unsorted or a sorted T cell fraction (not recorded which).

The chain's CDR3 is CASSAEQGIGGYTF. For the CDR3, the DNA is TGTGCCAGCAGCGCCGAACAGGGGATTGGTGGCTACACCTTC. The chain joins TRBV9 to TRBJ1-2; 7 bases are shared with TRBD1. CDR1 is SGDLS, CDR2 YYNGEE, per germline. The CDR3 is 14 amino acids. Germline trimming cut 3 bases from V and 7 bases from J; bases unmatched to any gene: 9.